Shown below are 31 T cell receptor beta chains from a single sample sequenced in a study of shared clonotypes between healthy human individuals. The protocol was immunoSEQ multiplex PCR, while the TCRdb copy is restricted to in-frame clones and leaves out a portion. The data contain about 2.1 million clones, approximately 92% of them singletons. Selected positively for CCR7 and CD45RO-negative, naive CD8 cells excluded terminally differentiated effector memory CD45RA+ cells. Material: naive CD8+ T cells from PBMCs. These receptors all come from a young man in good health. Some clones in this sample may be carry-over from other donors' samples.

The gene calls are TRBV28 and TRBJ2-5, with D possibly being TRBD1 (6 bases). With 8 bases removed from V and 4 bases from J, the gap between germline ends came to 14 bases. CDR1 and CDR2 (germline): MDHEN, SYDVKM. The CDR3 loop spans 13 amino acids. The CDR3 DNA reads TGTGCCAGCCAGGGGTTTGGAGGAGAGACCCAGTACTTC. It yields the protein CASQGFGGETQYF.

This clone was recorded once. The sample has other DNA sequences that encode this CDR3 too. The DNA of the CDR3 is TGTGCCAGCAGTTTACGAGGGTTTCAGCCCCAGCATTTT. Encoded protein: CASSLRGFQPQHF. The chain has TRBV27 and TRBJ1-5; D is undetermined. CDR3 size: 13 residues. V dropped 2 bases and J dropped 6 bases, with 8 bases sitting between them. Germline V gives CDR1 MNHEY, CDR2 SMNVEV (reference sequence).

The chain is built from TRBV5-1 and TRBJ2-1; TRBD2 aligns across 8 bases. The germline CDR1 and CDR2 sequences are SGHRS and YFSETQ. J lost 7 bases, V lost 0 bases, and 21 bases had no gene match. The CDR3 spans 20 residues. CDR3 sequence reads: CASSLGVDLAGWTSWNEQFF. The CDR3 nucleotides read TGCGCCAGCAGCTTGGGGGTCGATCTAGCGGGTTGGACCTCGTGGAATGAGCAGTTCTTC.

In the case of this clone: Other DNA sequences in the same sample also yield this CDR3. This chain uses TRBV11-2 with TRBJ2-7, with TRBD1 identical over 8 bases. The CDR3 is 15 residues long. Germline CDR1 is SGHAT and CDR2 is FQNNGV. V was pared by 1 base and J by 3 bases, with 5 bases of the junction left unmatched. The chain's CDR3 is CASSLGAGGGYEQYF. CDR3 in DNA: TGTGCCAGCAGCTTAGGGGCAGGGGGCGGCTACGAGCAGTACTTC.

The V call is TRBV29-1, the J call TRBJ2-7, with D possibly being TRBD1 (9 bases). Germline assignment: CDR1 SQVTM and CDR2 ANQGSEA. CDR3 size: 20 residues. Trimming cost V 1 base and J 0 bases, with 28 bases left between them. The CDR3 reads CSVEAIAGQGTNTGSYEQYF. The CDR3 DNA is TGCAGCGTTGAAGCCATAGCGGGACAGGGTACCAATACGGGCTCCTACGAGCAGTACTTC.

The chain is built from TRBV9 and TRBJ2-3; perhaps D is TRBD1 or TRBD2 (5 bases each). The CDR3 has 16 residues. The germline gives CDR1 SGDLS, CDR2 YYNGEE. V was cut by 2 bases and J by 4 bases, with 17 bases left in between. CDR3 protein: CASSVPRDGLSDTQYF. CDR3 bases: TGTGCCAGCAGCGTTCCCCGGGACGGGCTTTCAGATACGCAGTATTTT.

This chain uses TRBV30 with TRBJ2-7; the match to TRBD1 covers 7 bases. Germline-derived CDR1 and CDR2 are GTSNPN and SVGIG (reference sequence). J gave up 3 bases and V 6 bases, and 11 bases lay outside the gene matches. The CDR3 totals 14 residues. For the CDR3, the DNA is TGTGCCTGCAAACCGGGACAGATAATCTACGAGCAGTACTTC. Its translation: CACKPGQIIYEQYF.

As to this clone: Other DNA sequences in the same sample also yield this CDR3. V and J are TRBV7-9 and TRBJ2-1; D remains ambiguous. The V gene lost 1 base and the J gene lost 4 bases, with 8 bases spanning the gap. CDR1 SEHNR and CDR2 FQNEAQ come from the germline V gene (reference sequence). The CDR3 extends over 14 amino acids. The CDR3 is CASSLVTTYNEQFF. The CDR3 nucleotides read TGTGCCAGCAGCTTAGTTACTACTTACAATGAGCAGTTCTTC.

With regard to this clone: The DNA is omitted, as the CDR3 cannot be located on it reliably, and the CDR3 follows TCRdb's listing. The chain uses TRBV19 and TRBJ1-3; the table calls TRBD1, which could not be checked here. With termini counted, the CDR3 has 15 amino acids. Germline loops: CDR1 LNHDA, CDR2 SQIVND (reference sequence). This chain's CDR3 is CASTSDRSLGNTIYF.

V is TRBV5-8 and J is TRBJ1-5; no clear D gene. The CDR3 loop spans 15 amino acids. Trimming left V 0 bases short and J 1 base short, with 8 bases between. Germline V CDR1 and CDR2: SGHTS, YDEGEE. The CDR3 is CASSLEGGSNQPQHF. The CDR3 DNA follows: TGTGCCAGCAGCTTGGAAGGTGGGAGCAATCAGCCCCAGCATTTT.

The genes are TRBV5-1 and TRBJ1-1; D remains unclear. There are 15 residues in the CDR3. Germline V gene sequence: CDR1 SGHRS, CDR2 YFSETQ. V shed 4 bases and J shed 6 bases, with 19 bases lying between them. CDR3 bases: TGCGCCAGCAGCCCGCCTGATCGGTATGAGTCTGAAGCTTTCTTT. Translation gives CASSPPDRYESEAFF.

This chain links TRBV21-1 with TRBJ2-5. TRBV21-1 is flagged as a pseudogene. The CDR3 extends over 15 amino acids. The CDR3 sequence: CATPGRSQRKETQYF. The CDR3 DNA follows: TGTGCCACGCCGGGACGGTCCCAACGGAAGGAGACCCAGTACTTC.

In this sample, this clone turned up a few times. The rearrangement links TRBV2 to TRBJ1-5; D ambiguous. The CDR3 loop spans 15 amino acids. The V end lost 4 bases, the J end lost 4 bases, and 14 bases lay between the germline ends. The germline V gene encodes CDR1 SNHLY and CDR2 FYNNEI. The CDR3 nucleotides are TGTGCCAGCAGTGTGCAGGCGGGCTATAATCAGCCCCAGCATTTT. It encodes CASSVQAGYNQPQHF.

This sequence joins TRBV10-1 and TRBJ2-7; D not resolved. Germline V gene lookup returns CDR1 WNHNN and CDR2 SYGVQD (reference sequence). The CDR3 totals 13 residues. V dropped 5 bases and J dropped 1 base, with 9 bases sitting between them. The CDR3 nucleotides are TGCGCCAGCAGTCTGGACGAGTCCTACGAGCAGTACTTC. It is translated as CASSLDESYEQYF.

This CDR3 is CASSFKTTYEQYF. The CDR3 DNA reads TGTGCCAGCAGCTTTAAGACAACCTACGAGCAGTACTTC. This chain uses TRBV13 with TRBJ2-7; D remains unclear. Germline values: CDR1 PRHDT, CDR2 FYEKMQ (reference sequence). The CDR3 loop spans 13 amino acids. V lost 3 bases and J 2 bases, leaving 8 bases between the germline ends.

The rearrangement joins TRBV6-5 to TRBJ2-3; D tentatively reads TRBD1 or TRBD2 (5 bases each). The germline V gene encodes CDR1 MNHEY and CDR2 SVGAGI. Trimming stripped 8 bases from V and 2 bases from J, with 14 bases between. The CDR3 loop spans 14 amino acids. CDR3: CASAEGSFTDTQYF. The CDR3 DNA reads as TGTGCCAGCGCCGAGGGGAGTTTCACAGATACGCAGTATTTT.

The chain couples TRBV19 to TRBJ2-5, with a possible D match to TRBD2 (5 bases). The length of the CDR3 is 14 residues. Germline CDR1 reads LNHDA; CDR2 reads SQIVND (reference sequence). Trimming pared 0 bases from V and 5 bases from J, leaving 10 bases between. The CDR3 spells CASSIDGGYETQYF. The CDR3, as DNA: TGTGCCAGTAGTATAGATGGAGGTTACGAGACCCAGTACTTC.

Comment on this clone: Other DNA sequences in the sample encode the same CDR3. The chain carries TRBV9 and TRBJ1-1; no clear D. The V and J ends lost 0 bases and 5 bases respectively, with 8 bases between them. There are 13 residues in the CDR3. The germline gives CDR1 SGDLS, CDR2 YYNGEE. The CDR3 loop reads CASSVGVGTEAFF. As DNA, the CDR3 is TGTGCCAGCAGCGTAGGGGTGGGAACTGAAGCTTTCTTT.

This clone was recorded once. V usage is TRBV28 and J usage is TRBJ1-1; 8 positions match TRBD1. The CDR3 consists of 17 residues. V lost 4 bases, J lost 5 bases, and 15 bases stayed unmatched. In germline, CDR1 is MDHEN, CDR2 SYDVKM. CDR3 amino acids: CASSSIIDRGLGTEAFF. DNA of the CDR3: TGTGCCAGCAGTTCTATCATCGACAGGGGATTGGGGACTGAAGCTTTCTTT.

This chain links TRBV6-1 with TRBJ1-5, with 9 bases aligning to TRBD1. V was pared by 4 bases and J by 3 bases, with 4 bases of the junction left unmatched. The CDR3 sequence is 15 residues long. Germline values: CDR1 MNHNS, CDR2 SASEGT. As DNA, the CDR3 is TGTGCCAGCAGTGGGACAGGGGCAATCAATCAGCCCCAGCATTTT. This gives the protein CASSGTGAINQPQHF.

The rearrangement links TRBV27 to TRBJ1-2; possibly TRBD1 for D (6 bases). CDR1 MNHEY and CDR2 SMNVEV come from the germline V gene (reference sequence). This CDR3 has 17 residues. Trimming took 0 bases from V and 2 from J, leaving 16 bases between them. This chain's CDR3 is CASSLSGALRTNYGYTF. CDR3 sequence (DNA): TGTGCCAGCAGTTTATCGGGGGCACTCAGGACGAACTATGGCTACACCTTC.

J is TRBJ2-3 and V is TRBV5-4; possibly TRBD2 for D (6 bases). Germline lookup yields CDR1 SGHNT and CDR2 YYREEE (reference sequence). V gave up 3 bases and J gave up 1 base, with 12 bases separating them. CDR3 size: 15 residues. The CDR3 DNA follows: TGTGCCAGCAGCTCATTAGCGGACCGCACAGATACGCAGTATTTT. This translates into CASSSLADRTDTQYF. Drawing the rest from reference TRBV5-4 and TRBJ2-3, the complete variable domain is ETGVTQSPTHLIKTRGQQVTLRCSSQSGHNTVSWYQQALGQGPQFIFQYYREEENGRGNFPPRFSGLQFPNYSSELNVNALELDDSALYLCASSSLADRTDTQYFGPGTRLTVL.

The chain combines TRBV18 with TRBJ1-1, with D perhaps matching TRBD1 (5 bases). Trimming removed 4 bases from V and 4 bases from J, with 10 bases in between. Looked up from germline, CDR1 is KGHSH and CDR2 is LQKENI. The CDR3 is made up of 13 amino acids. CDR3 in DNA: TGTGCCAGCTCACTAGGTAGGGGCACTGAAGCTTTCTTT. Translation: CASSLGRGTEAFF.

The genes are TRBV6-5 and TRBJ1-3; D ambiguous. CDR1 and CDR2 from the germline V gene are MNHEY and SVGAGI. The ends were cut back, 7 bases at V and 1 base at J, with 11 bases in the middle. The CDR3 has 14 residues. The CDR3 region has the DNA TGTGCCAGCACGGCCGGGTGGTCTGGAAACACCATATATTTT. Its protein product is CASTAGWSGNTIYF.

The genes are TRBV6-1 and TRBJ2-7; TRBD1 aligns across 11 bases. The CDR3 runs to 13 residues. The V segment lost 8 bases and the J segment 2 bases; nucleotides outside the gene matches: 2. The germline gives CDR1 MNHNS, CDR2 SASEGT. The CDR3 protein is CASWDRGAYEQYF. The CDR3 nucleotides are TGTGCCAGCTGGGACAGGGGGGCCTACGAGCAGTACTTC.

V and J are TRBV6-5 and TRBJ2-3, with D unclear. The V and J ends lost 5 bases and 3 bases respectively, with 12 bases between them. Per the germline V gene, CDR1 is MNHEY and CDR2 is SVGAGI. The CDR3 covers 14 residues. The CDR3 DNA reads TGTGCCAGCAGTGCAGACACCGAGACAGATACGCAGTATTTT. This translates into CASSADTETDTQYF.

V gene TRBV7-6 combines with J gene TRBJ2-3; 9 bases agree with TRBD2. Germline CDR1 is SGHVS and CDR2 is FNYEAQ. J was trimmed by 0 bases and V by 4 bases; bases with no gene match: 2. The CDR3 totals 15 residues. This chain's CDR3 is CASSSGLASTDTQYF. In DNA, the CDR3 is TGTGCCAGCAGCTCTGGACTAGCGAGCACAGATACGCAGTATTTT.

The chain carries TRBV7-2 and TRBJ2-3; 10 bases agree with TRBD2. V gave up 5 bases and J gave up 0 bases; unmatched junction bases: 8. CDR3 length equals 17 residues. Per germline, CDR1 SGHTA and CDR2 FQGNSA. CDR3 nucleotides: TGTGCCAGCAGCCAAGGGACTAGCGTCCCCAGCACAGATACGCAGTATTTT. It specifies CASSQGTSVPSTDTQYF.

The V and J genes are TRBV28 and TRBJ2-7; D perhaps matches TRBD2 (5 bases). Germline V lookup: CDR1 MDHEN, CDR2 SYDVKM. CDR3 length equals 16 residues. Between the trimmed V and J ends, which lost 6 bases and 2 bases, there was a span of 20 bases. CDR3 sequence reads: CASRPPLTRNPYEQYF. The CDR3 DNA sequence: TGTGCCAGCAGGCCTCCCCTTACTAGAAATCCCTACGAGCAGTACTTC.

J is TRBJ2-1 and V is TRBV4-2, with D possibly being TRBD2 (6 bases). In germline, CDR1 is LGHNA, CDR2 YNFKEQ. This CDR3 region has 16 residues. V lost 3 bases to trimming and J lost 4 bases, with 16 bases between them. The CDR3 sequence is CASSQSGTLIYNEQFF. CDR3 in DNA: TGTGCCAGCAGCCAGTCCGGGACTTTGATTTACAATGAGCAGTTCTTC.

The chain combines TRBV2 with TRBJ2-1; possibly TRBD2 for D (5 bases). The V end was cut by 4 bases, the J end by 6 bases, with 13 bases between. The germline V gene has CDR1 SNHLY and CDR2 FYNNEI. The CDR3 spans 14 residues. This CDR3 reads CASSVLAAFNEQFF. The CDR3 DNA follows: TGTGCCAGCAGTGTCCTAGCAGCATTCAATGAGCAGTTCTTC.